This T cell receptor (beta chain) came from a study of T cells in narcolepsy. Study conclusions and caveats: HCRT-specific and TRIB2-specific autoreactive clonotypes appeared among same-patient CSF and blood CD4+ clonotypes.

This table comes from immunoSEQ multiplex PCR, and its TCRdb copy is limited to in-frame clones, with some not included. This sample has tens of thousands of clones, with roughly 80% found just once. As to this clone: The antigen is unknown.

The receptor's source is a human donor with narcolepsy. The sequenced material came from CD45RA- memory CD4+ T cells from PBMCs.

CDR3 protein: CASTPRGGHYNEQFF. The CDR3 DNA reads TGTGCCAGCACTCCCCGGGGGGGACACTACAATGAGCAGTTCTTC. The chain combines TRBV6-1 with TRBJ2-1, with TRBD2 identical over 8 bases. Per the germline V gene, CDR1 is MNHNS and CDR2 is SASEGT. The CDR3 runs to 15 residues. J gave up 3 bases and V 7 bases, and 8 bases lay outside the gene matches.